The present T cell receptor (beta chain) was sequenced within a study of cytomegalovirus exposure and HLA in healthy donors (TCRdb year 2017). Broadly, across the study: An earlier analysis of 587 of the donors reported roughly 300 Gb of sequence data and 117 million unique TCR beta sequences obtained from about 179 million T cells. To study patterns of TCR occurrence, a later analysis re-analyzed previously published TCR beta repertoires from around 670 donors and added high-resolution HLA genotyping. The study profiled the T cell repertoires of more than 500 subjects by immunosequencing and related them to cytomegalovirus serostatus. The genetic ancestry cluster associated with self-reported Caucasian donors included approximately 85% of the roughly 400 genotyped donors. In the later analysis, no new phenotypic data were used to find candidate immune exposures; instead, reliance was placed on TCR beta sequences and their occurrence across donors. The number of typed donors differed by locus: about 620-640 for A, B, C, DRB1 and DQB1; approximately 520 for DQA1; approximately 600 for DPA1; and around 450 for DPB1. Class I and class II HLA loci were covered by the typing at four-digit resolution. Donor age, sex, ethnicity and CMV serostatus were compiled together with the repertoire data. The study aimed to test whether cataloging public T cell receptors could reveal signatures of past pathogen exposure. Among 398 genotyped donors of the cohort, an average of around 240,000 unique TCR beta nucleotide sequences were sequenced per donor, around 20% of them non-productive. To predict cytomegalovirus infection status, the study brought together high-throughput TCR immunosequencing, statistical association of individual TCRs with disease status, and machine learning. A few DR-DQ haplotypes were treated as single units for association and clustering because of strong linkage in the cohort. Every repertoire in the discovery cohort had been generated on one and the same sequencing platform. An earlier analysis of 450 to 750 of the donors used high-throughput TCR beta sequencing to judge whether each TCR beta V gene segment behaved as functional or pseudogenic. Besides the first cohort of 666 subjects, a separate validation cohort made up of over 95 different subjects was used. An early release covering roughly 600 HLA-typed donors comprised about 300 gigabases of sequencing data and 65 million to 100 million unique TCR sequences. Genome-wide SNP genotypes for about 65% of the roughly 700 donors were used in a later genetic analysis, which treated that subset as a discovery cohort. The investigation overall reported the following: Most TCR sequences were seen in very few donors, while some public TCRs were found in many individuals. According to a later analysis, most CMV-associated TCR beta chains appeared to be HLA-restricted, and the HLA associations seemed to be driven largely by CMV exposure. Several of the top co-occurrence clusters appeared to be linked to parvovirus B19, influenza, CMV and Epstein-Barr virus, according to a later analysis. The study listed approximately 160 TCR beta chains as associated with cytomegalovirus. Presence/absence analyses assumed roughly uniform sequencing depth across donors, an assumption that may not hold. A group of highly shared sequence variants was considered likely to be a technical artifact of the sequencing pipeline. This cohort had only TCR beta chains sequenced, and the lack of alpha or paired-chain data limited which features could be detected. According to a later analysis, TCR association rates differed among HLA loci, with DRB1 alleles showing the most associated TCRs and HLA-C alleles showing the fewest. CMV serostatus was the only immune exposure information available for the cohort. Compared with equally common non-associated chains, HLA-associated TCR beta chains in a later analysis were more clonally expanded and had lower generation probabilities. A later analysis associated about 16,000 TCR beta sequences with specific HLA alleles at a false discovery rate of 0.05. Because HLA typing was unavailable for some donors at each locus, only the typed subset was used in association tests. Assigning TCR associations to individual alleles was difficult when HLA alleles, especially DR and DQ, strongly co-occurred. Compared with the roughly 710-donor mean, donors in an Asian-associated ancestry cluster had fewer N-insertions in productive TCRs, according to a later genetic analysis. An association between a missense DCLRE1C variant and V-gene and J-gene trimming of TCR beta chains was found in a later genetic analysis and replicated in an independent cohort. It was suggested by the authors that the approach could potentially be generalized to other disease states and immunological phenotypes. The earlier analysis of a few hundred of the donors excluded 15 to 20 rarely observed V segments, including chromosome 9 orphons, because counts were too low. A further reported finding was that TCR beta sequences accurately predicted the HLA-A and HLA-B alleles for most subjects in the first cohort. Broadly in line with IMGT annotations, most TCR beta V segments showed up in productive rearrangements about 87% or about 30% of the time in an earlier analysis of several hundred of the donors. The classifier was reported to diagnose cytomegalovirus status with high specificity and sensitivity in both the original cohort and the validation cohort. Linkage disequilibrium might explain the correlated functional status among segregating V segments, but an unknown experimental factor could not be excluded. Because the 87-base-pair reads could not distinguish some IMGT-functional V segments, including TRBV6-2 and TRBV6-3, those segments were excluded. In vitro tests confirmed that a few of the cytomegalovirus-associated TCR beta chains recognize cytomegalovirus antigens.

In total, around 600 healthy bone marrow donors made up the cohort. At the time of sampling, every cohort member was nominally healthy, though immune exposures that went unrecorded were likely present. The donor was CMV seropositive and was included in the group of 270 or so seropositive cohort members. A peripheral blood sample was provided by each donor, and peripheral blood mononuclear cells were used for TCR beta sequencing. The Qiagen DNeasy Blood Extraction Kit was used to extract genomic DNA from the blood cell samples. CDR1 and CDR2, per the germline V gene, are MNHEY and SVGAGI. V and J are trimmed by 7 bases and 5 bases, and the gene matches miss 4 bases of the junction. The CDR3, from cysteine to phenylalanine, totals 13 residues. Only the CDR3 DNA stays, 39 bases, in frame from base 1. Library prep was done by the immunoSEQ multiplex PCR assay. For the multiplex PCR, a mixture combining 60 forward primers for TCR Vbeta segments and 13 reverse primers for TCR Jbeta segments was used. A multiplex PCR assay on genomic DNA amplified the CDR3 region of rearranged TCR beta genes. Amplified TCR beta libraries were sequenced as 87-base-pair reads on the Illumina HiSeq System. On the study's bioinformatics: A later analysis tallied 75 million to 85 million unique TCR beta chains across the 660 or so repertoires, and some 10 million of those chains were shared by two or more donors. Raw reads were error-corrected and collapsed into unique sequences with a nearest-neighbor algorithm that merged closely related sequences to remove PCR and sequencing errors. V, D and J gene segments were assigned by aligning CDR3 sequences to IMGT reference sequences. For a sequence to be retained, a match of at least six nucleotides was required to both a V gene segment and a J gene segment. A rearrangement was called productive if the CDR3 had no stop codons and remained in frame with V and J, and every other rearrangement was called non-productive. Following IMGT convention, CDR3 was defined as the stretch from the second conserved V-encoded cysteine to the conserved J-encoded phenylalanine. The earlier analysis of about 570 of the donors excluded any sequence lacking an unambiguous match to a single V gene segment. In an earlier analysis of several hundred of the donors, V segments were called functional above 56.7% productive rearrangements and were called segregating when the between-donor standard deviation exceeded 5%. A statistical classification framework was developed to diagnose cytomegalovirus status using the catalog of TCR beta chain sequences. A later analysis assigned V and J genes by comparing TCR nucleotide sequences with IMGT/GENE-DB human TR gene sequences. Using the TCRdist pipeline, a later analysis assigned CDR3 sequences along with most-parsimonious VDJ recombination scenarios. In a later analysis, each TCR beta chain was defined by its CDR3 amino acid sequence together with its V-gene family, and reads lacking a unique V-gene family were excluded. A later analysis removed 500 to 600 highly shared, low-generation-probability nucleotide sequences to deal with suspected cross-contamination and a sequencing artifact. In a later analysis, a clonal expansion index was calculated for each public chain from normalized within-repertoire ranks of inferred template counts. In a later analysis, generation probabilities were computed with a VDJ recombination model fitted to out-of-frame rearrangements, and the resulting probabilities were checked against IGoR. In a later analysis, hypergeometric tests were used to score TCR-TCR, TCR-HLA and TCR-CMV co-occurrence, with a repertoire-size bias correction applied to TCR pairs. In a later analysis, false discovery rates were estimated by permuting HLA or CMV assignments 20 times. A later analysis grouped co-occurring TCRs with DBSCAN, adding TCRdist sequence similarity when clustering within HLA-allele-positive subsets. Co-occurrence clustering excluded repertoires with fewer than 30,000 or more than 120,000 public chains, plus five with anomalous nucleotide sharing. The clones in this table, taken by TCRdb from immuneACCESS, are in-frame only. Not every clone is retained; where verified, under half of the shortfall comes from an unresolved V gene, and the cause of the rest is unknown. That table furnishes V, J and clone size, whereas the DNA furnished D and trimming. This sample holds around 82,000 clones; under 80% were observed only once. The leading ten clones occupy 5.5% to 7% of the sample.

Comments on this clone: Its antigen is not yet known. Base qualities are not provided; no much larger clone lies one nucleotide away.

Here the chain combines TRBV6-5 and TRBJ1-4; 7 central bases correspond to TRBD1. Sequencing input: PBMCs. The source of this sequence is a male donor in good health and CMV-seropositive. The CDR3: CASTWTGNEKLFF. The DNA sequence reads TGTGCCAGCACCTGGACAGGAAATGAAAAACTGTTTTTT.